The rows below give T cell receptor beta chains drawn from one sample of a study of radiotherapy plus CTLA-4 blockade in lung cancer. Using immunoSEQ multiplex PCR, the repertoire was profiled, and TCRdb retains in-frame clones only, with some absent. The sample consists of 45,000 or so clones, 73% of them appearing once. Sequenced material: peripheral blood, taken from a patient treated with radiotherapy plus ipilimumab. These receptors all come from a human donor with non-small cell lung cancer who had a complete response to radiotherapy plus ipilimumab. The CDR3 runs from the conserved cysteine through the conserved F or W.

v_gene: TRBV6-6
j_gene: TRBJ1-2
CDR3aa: CASSYARTDRYGYTF

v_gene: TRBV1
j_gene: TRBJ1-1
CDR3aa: CTSILRVKDRVKRLDTEAFF

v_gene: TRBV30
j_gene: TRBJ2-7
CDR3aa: CAWSVHSGVYEQYF

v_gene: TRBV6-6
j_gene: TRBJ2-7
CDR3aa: CASSYGKGAAGEQYF

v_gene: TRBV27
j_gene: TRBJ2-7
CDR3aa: CASSLGSQNYEQYF

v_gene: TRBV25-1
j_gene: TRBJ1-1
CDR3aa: CASSARLNSGTEAFF

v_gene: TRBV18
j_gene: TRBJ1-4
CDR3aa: CASSSTGINEKLFF

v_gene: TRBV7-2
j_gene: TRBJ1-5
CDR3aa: CASSLEAQRGQPQHF

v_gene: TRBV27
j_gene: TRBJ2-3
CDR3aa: CASSLRLAGADTQYF

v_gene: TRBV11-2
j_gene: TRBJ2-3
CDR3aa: CASHSGGGGDTQYF

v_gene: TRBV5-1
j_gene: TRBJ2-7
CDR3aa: CASSFRGYEQYF

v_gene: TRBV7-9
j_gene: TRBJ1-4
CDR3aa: CASSLGGTAGNEKLFF

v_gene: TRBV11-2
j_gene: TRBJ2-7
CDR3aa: CASRQGGGNYYEQYF

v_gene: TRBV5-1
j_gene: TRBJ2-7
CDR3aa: CASSLEGGGSYEQYF

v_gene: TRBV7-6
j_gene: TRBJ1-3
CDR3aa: CASSLETGGSGNTIYF

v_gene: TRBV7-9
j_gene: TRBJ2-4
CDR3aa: CASSLVAVAKNIQYF

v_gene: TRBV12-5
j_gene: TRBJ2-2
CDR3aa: CASGPSTNTGELFF

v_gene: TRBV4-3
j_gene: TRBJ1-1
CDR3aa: CASSQETGMNTEAFF

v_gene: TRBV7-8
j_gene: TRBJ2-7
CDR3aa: CASSSRPDGGLYEQYF

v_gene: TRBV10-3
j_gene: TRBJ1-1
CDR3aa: CASRGQGTGVAFF

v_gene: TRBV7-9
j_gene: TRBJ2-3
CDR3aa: CASSLDAGEVQYF

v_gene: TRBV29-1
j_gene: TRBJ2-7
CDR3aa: CSVITGSSYEQYF

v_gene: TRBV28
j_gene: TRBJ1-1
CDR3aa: CATTEGNTEAFF

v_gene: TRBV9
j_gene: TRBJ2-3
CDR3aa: CASSQSSGRYFRSADTQYF

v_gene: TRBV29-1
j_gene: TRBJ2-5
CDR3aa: CSVSHSTYLQETQYF

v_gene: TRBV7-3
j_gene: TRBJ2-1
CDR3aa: CASSLGGGSNEQFF

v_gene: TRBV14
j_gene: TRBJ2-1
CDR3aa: CASSQIIPPRNEQFF

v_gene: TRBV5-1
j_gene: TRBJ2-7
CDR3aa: CASSLGQGLSYEQYF

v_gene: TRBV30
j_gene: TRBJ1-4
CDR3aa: CAWSPRGGNEKLFF

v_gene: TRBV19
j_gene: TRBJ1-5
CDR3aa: CASNGAKLPQHF

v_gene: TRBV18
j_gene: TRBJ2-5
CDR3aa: CASSPLGGPSQETQYF